The rows below give T cell receptor beta chains drawn from one sample of a study of blood T cell repertoires in COVID-19. The repertoire was sequenced with immunoSEQ multiplex PCR; TCRdb's copy has only in-frame clones and lacks some. The sample includes 150,000 to 160,000 clones, roughly 89% of them seen just once. The sample comprised peripheral blood. The receptors shown here come from a man over 45 with acute or convalescent COVID-19. Each CDR3 is given with its conserved first and last residue. The order of the fields is V gene, J gene, CDR3 protein.

V gene: TRBV12-3/TRBV12-4
J gene: TRBJ2-3
CDR3 protein: CASSFRGTDTQYF

V gene: TRBV10-1
J gene: TRBJ2-5
CDR3 protein: CASSPTGSKETQYF

V gene: TRBV7-3
J gene: TRBJ2-2
CDR3 protein: CASSLTPPAGNTGELFF

V gene: TRBV5-1
J gene: TRBJ1-6
CDR3 protein: CASSFSLADRDYSPLHF

V gene: TRBV28
J gene: TRBJ1-2
CDR3 protein: CASQQDTNYGYTF

V gene: TRBV9
J gene: TRBJ1-5
CDR3 protein: CASSPGTNQPQHF

V gene: TRBV18
J gene: TRBJ2-4
CDR3 protein: CASSPNRGSIQYF

V gene: TRBV3-1/TRBV3-2
J gene: TRBJ1-1
CDR3 protein: CASSQGSAASKAFF

V gene: TRBV9
J gene: TRBJ1-4
CDR3 protein: CASSAQGVGNEKLFF

V gene: TRBV5-1
J gene: TRBJ1-1
CDR3 protein: CASSLVGEAEAFF

V gene: TRBV13
J gene: TRBJ2-1
CDR3 protein: CASSLRGLAGINEQFF

V gene: TRBV10-3
J gene: TRBJ1-3
CDR3 protein: CAISRQGNGNTIYF

V gene: TRBV3-1/TRBV3-2
J gene: TRBJ2-1
CDR3 protein: CASSQAGYRVNEQFF

V gene: TRBV28
J gene: TRBJ2-3
CDR3 protein: CASSKSVDTQYF

V gene: TRBV28
J gene: TRBJ1-1
CDR3 protein: CASSNGVDRTEAFF